These T cell receptor beta chains were read from a single sample in a study of CD8 T cells in ankylosing spondylitis. TCRdb fed the 5' RACE reads into MiXCR, producing one record per CDR3 protein. The sample has 230,000 or so distinct CDR3 sequences, 24% seen once. Sequenced: blood, either unsorted or a sorted T cell fraction (not recorded which). All receptors come from a male donor with ankylosing spondylitis or in good health (not recorded which). The CDR3 runs from the conserved cysteine through the conserved F or W. The D gene is left open where the match is weak. Size values are once, few and many counts, or a class for expanded clones, and some rows have none.

clone_size d_call j_call v_call cdr3_aa cdr3_nt
few . TRBJ2-3 TRBV19 CASTTTTGSTDTQYF TGTGCCAGTACCACGACGACAGGAAGCACAGATACGCAGTATTTT
many TRBD2 TRBJ2-1 TRBV20-1 CSALPGGEQFF TGCAGTGCTCTCCCGGGGGGAGAGCAGTTCTTC
few TRBD1 TRBJ1-4 TRBV30 CALSGTGIEKLFF TGTGCCTTATCCGGGACAGGGATTGAAAAACTGTTTTTT
few . TRBJ2-7 TRBV5-4 CASSLEGGRSYEQYF TGTGCCAGCAGCTTGGAGGGGGGGCGCTCCTACGAGCAGTACTTC
many . TRBJ1-3 TRBV12-3/TRBV12-4 CASEDRRFSGNTIYF TGTGCCAGCGAGGACCGACGCTTCTCTGGAAACACCATATATTTT
many . TRBJ2-1 TRBV28 CASSFVPFSYNEQFF TGTGCCAGCAGCTTCGTTCCGTTCTCCTACAATGAGCAGTTCTTC
. TRBD1 TRBJ2-5 TRBV6-1 CASSPTGEDWETQYF TGTGCCAGCAGTCCGACAGGGGAGGATTGGGAGACCCAGTACTTC
. . TRBJ2-1 TRBV20-1 CSASQVTHEQFF TGCAGTGCTAGCCAGGTCACCCATGAGCAGTTCTTC
few . TRBJ2-1 TRBV5-1 CASSSPLGDSLPYNEQFF TGCGCCAGCAGCTCCCCATTGGGGGACTCACTTCCCTACAATGAGCAGTTCTTC
many TRBD2 TRBJ2-7 TRBV4-2 CASSQELLAGRSYEQYF TGTGCCAGCAGCCAAGAGCTTCTAGCGGGGAGGTCCTACGAGCAGTACTTC
many TRBD1 TRBJ1-2 TRBV29-1 CSARGGVYGYTF TGCAGCGCAAGAGGGGGCGTCTATGGCTACACCTTC
. . TRBJ2-1 TRBV6-5 CASSYLWQGRKNEQFF TGTGCCAGCAGTTACTTGTGGCAGGGGAGGAAGAATGAGCAGTTCTTC
. TRBD2 TRBJ2-3 TRBV20-1 CSASRGRSDTQYF TGCAGTGCTAGTCGCGGGAGGTCAGATACGCAGTATTTT
. . TRBJ1-6 TRBV7-8 CARGPDIHSPLHF TGTGCCAGGGGCCCGGACATCCATTCACCCCTCCACTTT
few TRBD1 TRBJ1-3 TRBV6-5 CASSYGGTGARNTIYF TGTGCCAGCAGTTACGGAGGGACAGGGGCTAGAAACACCATATATTTT
. . TRBJ2-3 TRBV12-3/TRBV12-4 CASSIGGTDTQYF TGTGCCAGCAGTATCGGGGGCACAGATACGCAGTATTTT
. . TRBJ2-2 TRBV24-1 CATSAASTGGTGELFF TGTGCCACCAGTGCCGCATCGACAGGCGGAACCGGGGAGCTGTTTTTT
. TRBD2 TRBJ2-5 TRBV11-1 CASSLISAGVETQYF TGTGCCAGCAGCTTAATCTCTGCGGGAGTTGAGACCCAGTACTTC
. . TRBJ2-3 TRBV15 CATSRIDGITDTQYF TGTGCCACCAGCAGAATCGACGGCATCACAGATACGCAGTATTTT
few TRBD1 TRBJ2-5 TRBV20-1 CSASPGQGYETQYF TGCAGTGCTAGTCCGGGACAGGGGTACGAGACCCAGTACTTC
few . TRBJ1-2 TRBV30 CAWNLTPERGYTF TGTGCCTGGAACTTGACCCCCGAGAGGGGCTACACCTTC
many . TRBJ2-5 TRBV10-2 CASSESETQYF TGCGCCAGCAGTGAGTCGGAGACCCAGTACTTC
. TRBD1 TRBJ2-7 TRBV5-1 CASSPVTGARDEQYF TGCGCCAGCAGCCCGGTAACAGGGGCCAGGGACGAGCAGTACTTC
many . TRBJ1-2 TRBV18 CASSRDGTYGYTF TGTGCCAGCTCACGTGACGGGACTTATGGCTACACCTTC
many . TRBJ1-5 TRBV20-1 CSVSKSNQPQHF TGCAGTGTTAGCAAGAGCAATCAGCCCCAGCATTTT
many TRBD2 TRBJ2-5 TRBV29-1 CSLTPGGQETQYF TGCAGCCTGACCCCGGGGGGGCAAGAGACCCAGTACTTC
many TRBD1 TRBJ2-2 TRBV20-1 CSADRGSGTGELFF TGCAGTGCTGACAGGGGAAGCGGAACCGGGGAGCTGTTTTTT
many TRBD2 TRBJ2-5 TRBV29-1 CSVKTRLAATQYF TGCAGCGTCAAGACACGACTAGCGGCGACCCAGTACTTC
. . TRBJ2-5 TRBV6-6 CASSPGPWETQYF TGTGCCAGCAGTCCGGGACCGTGGGAGACCCAGTACTTC
few . TRBJ2-3 TRBV20-1 CSANQVAGRSTDTQYF TGCAGTGCTAATCAGGTCGCCGGCCGTAGCACAGATACGCAGTATTTT
few TRBD1 TRBJ2-7 TRBV29-1 CSVGSRTGGYEQYF TGCAGCGTTGGGAGCCGGACAGGGGGATACGAGCAGTACTTC
many . TRBJ2-7 TRBV28 CASSFGVGNEQYF TGTGCCAGCAGTTTCGGGGTAGGAAACGAGCAGTACTTC
. . TRBJ1-6 TRBV20-1 CSASLGTPLHF TGCAGTGCGTCCCTCGGAACACCCCTCCACTTT
. TRBD1 TRBJ2-7 TRBV7-2 CASSSQGTGDEQYF TGTGCCAGCAGCTCCCAGGGGACAGGGGACGAGCAGTACTTC
. . TRBJ2-3 TRBV15 CATSLGNRDTQYF TGTGCCACCAGCTTGGGGAATCGGGATACGCAGTATTTT
few TRBD2 TRBJ2-3 TRBV20-1 CSAISGGATDTQYF TGCAGTGCTATTAGCGGGGGGGCGACAGATACGCAGTATTTT
. . TRBJ2-4 TRBV7-9 CASSFYSLAKNIQYF TGTGCCAGCAGCTTCTATTCCCTAGCCAAAAACATTCAGTACTTC
few . TRBJ1-2 TRBV12-3/TRBV12-4 CASSFEGLHYGYTF TGTGCCAGCAGTTTCGAGGGGCTACACTATGGCTACACCTTC
many TRBD1 TRBJ2-1 TRBV29-1 CSSGTGTNEQFF TGCAGCTCCGGGACAGGGACCAATGAGCAGTTCTTC
many . TRBJ1-4 TRBV5-1 CASSQTGGNEKLFF TGCGCCAGCAGCCAGACAGGAGGGAATGAAAAACTGTTTTTT
. . TRBJ2-5 TRBV20-1 CSASREPQETQYF TGCAGTGCTAGCCGGGAGCCCCAAGAGACCCAGTACTTC
few . TRBJ2-1 TRBV15 CATSAPGLTNEQFF TGTGCCACCAGCGCTCCGGGTCTTACAAATGAGCAGTTCTTC
many . TRBJ2-1 TRBV12-3/TRBV12-4 CASRSTRNEQFF TGTGCCAGCAGGTCAACTAGGAATGAGCAGTTCTTC
. . TRBJ2-2 TRBV9 CASSADHLGTGELFF TGTGCCAGCAGCGCGGATCATCTCGGGACCGGGGAGCTGTTTTTT